The 9 T cell receptor beta chains below come from one sample, sequenced in a study of T cell clones after liver transplantation. Produced via immunoSEQ multiplex PCR; TCRdb's table is partial and in-frame only. The profile shows more than 95,000 clones, about 81% of them singletons. The sample was CD4+ T cells from blood, taken approximately 4 years after liver transplant. All receptors come from a human patient who received a liver transplant. Some T cells may have originated in the graft donor.

This chain uses TRBV4-2 with TRBJ2-3; 10 bases fit TRBD2. The CDR3 contains 14 residues. Trimming cost V 3 bases and J 7 bases; bases outside gene matches: 4. Germline V gene data show CDR1 as LGHNA and CDR2 as YNFKEQ. CDR3 protein: CASSQSSGGYTQYF. CDR3 bases: TGTGCCAGCAGCCAGTCTAGCGGGGGATATACGCAGTATTTT.

This clone was seen a single time. The chain combines TRBV13 with TRBJ2-1; 12 bases fit TRBD2. Germline V gives CDR1 PRHDT, CDR2 FYEKMQ (reference sequence). There are 18 residues in the CDR3. V lost 5 bases to trimming and J lost 1 base; unmatched junction nucleotides: 9. The CDR3, as DNA: TGTGCCAGCAGCAGACGACTAGCGGGAGATATATCCTACAATGAGCAGTTCTTC. Translation: CASSRRLAGDISYNEQFF.

This clone has only a few counts. V and J are TRBV18 and TRBJ1-2; 7 bases line up with TRBD1. The CDR3 has 16 amino acids. After removal of 4 bases from V and 2 bases from J, the junction contained 10 bases not matched to a gene. From germline, CDR1 is KGHSH and CDR2 LQKENI. This chain's CDR3 is CASSQQIGQVNYGYTF. In DNA form, the CDR3 reads TGTGCCAGCTCACAACAGATTGGACAGGTCAACTATGGCTACACCTTC.

Here the CDR3 reads CASSPDTVGTEAFF. Here the CDR3 DNA reads TGTGCCAGCTCACCTGACACGGTGGGCACTGAAGCTTTCTTT. The chain employs TRBV18 and TRBJ1-1; D gene ambiguous. The germline V gene encodes CDR1 KGHSH and CDR2 LQKENI. Trimming removed 3 bases from V and 4 bases from J, with 12 bases in between. The CDR3 has 14 amino acids.

J is TRBJ1-2 and V is TRBV6-1; the match to TRBD1 covers 12 bases. The CDR3 consists of 14 residues. Germline CDR1 reads MNHNS; CDR2 reads SASEGT. Trimming took 6 bases from V and 8 from J; bases not matched to a gene: 7. The chain's CDR3 is CASRTGTGGSGYTF. The CDR3, as DNA: TGTGCCAGCAGGACCGGGACAGGGGGCTCCGGCTACACCTTC.

The rearrangement uses TRBV7-2 and TRBJ2-7; TRBD2 matches at 8 bases. This CDR3 has 16 residues. J lost 2 bases, V lost 3 bases, and 9 bases had no gene match. CDR1 SGHTA and CDR2 FQGNSA come from the germline V gene. Written as DNA, the CDR3 is TGTGCCAGCAGCTTGTTTTTGGCGGGAGGTGCCTACGAGCAGTACTTC. Translated, it gives CASSLFLAGGAYEQYF.

J is TRBJ2-7 and V is TRBV4-3; D might be TRBD2 (5 bases). Trimming pared 0 bases from V and 4 bases from J, leaving 13 bases between. The CDR3 covers 15 residues. Germline CDR1 LGHNA, CDR2 YSLEER. CDR3 coding DNA: TGCGCCAGCAGCCAAGAGAGGGTTTCTACTTACGAGCAGTACTTC. Translation gives CASSQERVSTYEQYF.

This clone was observed once. CDR3 loop: CASREGVGETQYF. CDR3 nucleotide sequence: TGCGCCAGCAGGGAGGGAGTTGGGGAGACCCAGTACTTC. This chain connects TRBV5-1 to TRBJ2-5, with D possibly matching TRBD2 (6 bases). The germline V gene has CDR1 SGHRS and CDR2 YFSETQ. The CDR3 loop spans 13 amino acids. Deletions cut 5 bases from V and 5 bases from J, with 13 bases between.

The rearrangement links TRBV5-1 to TRBJ2-3; no definite D call. V was clipped by 0 bases and J by 0 bases, with 8 bases between them. The CDR3 is 15 amino acids. Per the germline V gene, CDR1 is SGHRS and CDR2 is YFSETQ. This CDR3 reads CASSLVSSSTDTQYF. CDR3 DNA sequence: TGCGCCAGCAGCTTGGTGAGCAGTAGCACAGATACGCAGTATTTT.